This TCR beta chain was recovered during a study of OX40 agonist ivuxolimab in advanced cancers. Notes on the research overall: Ivuxolimab was an agonistic, fully human IgG2 monoclonal antibody directed against OX40 (CD134), a costimulatory receptor. Intravenous ivuxolimab was administered to patients every 2 weeks at six dose levels: 0.01, 0.1, 0.3, 1.5, 3 and 10 mg/kg. Among the 52 dose-escalation patients, about 19 had hepatocellular carcinoma, 15 or so melanoma, 9 renal cell carcinoma and 9 head and neck cancer. In the dose-escalation cohort, 65% to 85% of patients were male, and the mean age was 60 years with a range of roughly 20 to 79. Patients were allowed to have had prior anti-PD-1, anti-PD-L1 or anti-CTLA-4 therapy, and around two fifths of the dose-escalation patients had been treated with checkpoint inhibitors. Three dose-escalation patients achieved partial responses, one with hepatocellular carcinoma and two with cutaneous melanoma. Peripheral TCRbeta sequencing aimed to test whether ivuxolimab altered TCR sequence diversity and caused clonal T-cell expansion. The paper covers the monotherapy dose-escalation part of the phase I ivuxolimab trial, which included N ≈ 50 patients.

Patients with a history of autoimmune disease or receiving systemic immunosuppression were excluded from the trial. Peripheral blood for TCR sequencing was drawn from every dose cohort at baseline, at cycle 4 day 1 and at cycle 7 day 1. Samples came from an open-label, multicenter, first-in-human phase I dose-escalation trial of ivuxolimab. Adults with locally advanced or metastatic melanoma, renal cell, hepatocellular, or head and neck squamous cell carcinoma were enrolled in the trial. Before TCR sequencing, CD4+ T cells and CD8+ T cells were sorted from peripheral blood as separate populations. Of note for this clone: The clone's antigen remains unknown. Base qualities are not recorded, but no much larger clone differs from it by a single base.

To sequence the TCRbeta CDR3 region, genomic DNA was isolated from the sorted cells. The immunoSEQ Assay was used for sequencing of TCRbeta CDR3 regions. TCRdb obtained this table from immuneACCESS and retained in-frame rearrangements with V and J assigned. These tables miss some clones; where compared with another copy, unresolved V genes account for less than half of the shortfall, and the remainder is unexplained. Recorded for this sample are tens of thousands of clones; approximately 85% of them occurred a single time. More than 2% of the sample belongs to the ten largest clones. Findings and caveats that apply to the study as a whole: On average, CD8+ T cells showed more expanded clones than CD4+ T cells after ivuxolimab. At doses of 0.1 to 3.0 mg/kg, clonal expansion of both CD4+ and CD8+ T cells in blood was seen between baseline and week 6. The antigen specificity of the peripheral T cells that underwent clonal expansion was not determined. Partial responders in the 0.1-3.0 mg/kg groups had among the lowest normalized peripheral clonal expansion, especially among CD8+ T cells. Low levels of normalized T-cell clonal expansion were also seen in some patients who did not respond.

Per the germline V gene (reference sequence), SEHNR is the CDR1 and FQNEAQ is the CDR2. The CDR3, from cysteine to phenylalanine, totals 18 residues. Kept here is only the CDR3 DNA, which spans 54 bases and is read in frame from base 1. V lost 5 bases and J lost 0 bases; the stretch between them is 19 bases long. The TCR originated in an adult with an advanced solid tumor such as melanoma, head and neck, liver or kidney cancer. The specimen comprised CD4+ or CD8+ T cells sorted from blood, sampled in a trial of the OX40 agonist ivuxolimab. The chain was built from TRBV7-9 and TRBJ1-4; matching of 6 bases hints at TRBD1 as the D gene. This receptor has the CDR3 CASSPLGAGDPTNEKLFF. Here is the DNA: TGTGCCAGCAGCCCTCTGGGGGCAGGGGACCCAACTAATGAAAAACTGTTTTTT.